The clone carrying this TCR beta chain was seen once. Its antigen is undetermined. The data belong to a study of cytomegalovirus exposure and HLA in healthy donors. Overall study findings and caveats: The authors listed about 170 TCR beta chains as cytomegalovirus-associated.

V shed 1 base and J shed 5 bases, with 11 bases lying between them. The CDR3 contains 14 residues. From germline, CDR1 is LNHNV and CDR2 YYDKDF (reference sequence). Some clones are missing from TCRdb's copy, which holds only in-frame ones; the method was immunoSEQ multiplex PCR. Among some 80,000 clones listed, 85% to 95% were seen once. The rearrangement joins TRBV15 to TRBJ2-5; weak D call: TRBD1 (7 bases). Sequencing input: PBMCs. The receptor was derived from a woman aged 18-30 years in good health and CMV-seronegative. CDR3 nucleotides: TGTGCCACCAGCAGAGGGGCAGGGGGGGAGACCCAGTACTTC. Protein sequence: CATSRGAGGETQYF.